This T cell receptor beta chain was captured in a study of blood T cells in healthy people across ages. With a J-beta primer mix and a sample-barcoded 5' primer, a second PCR ran 7 to 11 cycles. Each CDR3 protein gets one entry after TCRdb re-called the 5' RACE reads with MiXCR. Of roughly 800,000 distinct CDR3 sequences in the sample, around 25% were seen once. This clonotype appeared a few times. CDR3 length equals 13 residues. Germline V CDR1 and CDR2: MNHEY, SMNVEV (reference sequence). Trimming took 5 bases from V and 3 from J, leaving 10 bases between them. These data were also reused for a study on T cells of mothers and their children.

V and J are TRBV27 and TRBJ1-1; no reliable D call. The sample consisted of blood. This sequence was found in a boy between 5 and 17 years old in good health. In DNA, the CDR3 is TGTGCCAGCAGTCCCGACGCGGACACTGAAGCTTTCTTT. The encoded protein is CASSPDADTEAFF.